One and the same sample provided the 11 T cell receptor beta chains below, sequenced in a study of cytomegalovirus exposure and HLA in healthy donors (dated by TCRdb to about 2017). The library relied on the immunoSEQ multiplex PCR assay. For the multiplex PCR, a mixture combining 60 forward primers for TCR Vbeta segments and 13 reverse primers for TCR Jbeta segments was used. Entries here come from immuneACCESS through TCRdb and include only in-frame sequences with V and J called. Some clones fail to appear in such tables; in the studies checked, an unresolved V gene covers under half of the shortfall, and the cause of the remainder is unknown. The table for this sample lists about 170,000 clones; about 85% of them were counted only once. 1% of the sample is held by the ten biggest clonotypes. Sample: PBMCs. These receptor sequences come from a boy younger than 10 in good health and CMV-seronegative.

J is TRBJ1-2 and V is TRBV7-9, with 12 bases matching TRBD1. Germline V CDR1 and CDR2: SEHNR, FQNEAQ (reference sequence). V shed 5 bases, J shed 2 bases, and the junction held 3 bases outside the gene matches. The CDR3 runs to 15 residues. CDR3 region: CASSPGQGANYGYTF. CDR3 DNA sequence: TGTGCCAGCAGCCCGGGACAGGGGGCCAACTATGGCTACACCTTC.

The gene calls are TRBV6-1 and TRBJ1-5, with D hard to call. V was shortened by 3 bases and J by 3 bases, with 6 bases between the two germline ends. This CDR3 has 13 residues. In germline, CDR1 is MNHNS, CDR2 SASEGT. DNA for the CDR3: TGTGCCAGCAGTGACAGAAACAATCAGCCCCAGCATTTT. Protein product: CASSDRNNQPQHF.

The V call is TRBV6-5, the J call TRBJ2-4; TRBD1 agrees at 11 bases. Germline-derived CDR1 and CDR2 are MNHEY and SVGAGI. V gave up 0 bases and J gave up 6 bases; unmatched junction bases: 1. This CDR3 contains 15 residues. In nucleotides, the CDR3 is TGTGCCAGCAGTTACTCCGGGACAGGGGGAAACATTCAGTACTTC. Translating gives CASSYSGTGGNIQYF.

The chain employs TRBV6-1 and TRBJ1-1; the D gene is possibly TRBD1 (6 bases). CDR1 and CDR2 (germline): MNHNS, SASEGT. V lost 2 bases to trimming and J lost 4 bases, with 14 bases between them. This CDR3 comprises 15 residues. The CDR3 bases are TGTGCCAGCAGTGAACTCGCAGGGGTTGGCACTGAAGCTTTCTTT. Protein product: CASSELAGVGTEAFF.

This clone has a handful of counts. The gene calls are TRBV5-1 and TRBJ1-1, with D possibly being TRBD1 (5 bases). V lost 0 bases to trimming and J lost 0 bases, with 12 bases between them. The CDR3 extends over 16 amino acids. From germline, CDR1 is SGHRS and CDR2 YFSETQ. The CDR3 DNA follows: TGCGCCAGCAGCTTGGGAATAGGGGTCCTGAACACTGAAGCTTTCTTT. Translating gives CASSLGIGVLNTEAFF.

This CDR3 is CASSEWEGTSFYNEQFF. DNA of the CDR3: TGTGCCAGCAGTGAATGGGAGGGGACTAGCTTCTACAATGAGCAGTTCTTC. V and J are TRBV2 and TRBJ2-1; 9 positions agree with TRBD2. CDR3 length: 17 residues. The germline gives CDR1 SNHLY, CDR2 FYNNEI. The trim removed 2 bases at V and 3 bases at J, leaving 8 bases unmatched.

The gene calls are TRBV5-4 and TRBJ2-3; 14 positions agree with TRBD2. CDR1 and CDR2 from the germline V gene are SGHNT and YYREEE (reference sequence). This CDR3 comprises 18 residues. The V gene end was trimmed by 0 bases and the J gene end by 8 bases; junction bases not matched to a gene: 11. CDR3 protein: CASSLATGTSGSFSTQYF. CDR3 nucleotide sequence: TGTGCCAGCAGCTTGGCCACAGGGACTAGCGGGAGTTTTAGTACGCAGTATTTT.

The DNA of the CDR3 is TGTGCCAGCAGCTATTCAGCGGGAGACACTTACGAGCAGTACTTC. Its protein is CASSYSAGDTYEQYF. The chain employs TRBV7-9 and TRBJ2-7; 8 positions agree with TRBD2. Germline CDR1 reads SEHNR; CDR2 reads FQNEAQ (reference sequence). The CDR3 is 15 residues long. V was pared by 4 bases and J by 4 bases, with 9 bases of the junction left unmatched.

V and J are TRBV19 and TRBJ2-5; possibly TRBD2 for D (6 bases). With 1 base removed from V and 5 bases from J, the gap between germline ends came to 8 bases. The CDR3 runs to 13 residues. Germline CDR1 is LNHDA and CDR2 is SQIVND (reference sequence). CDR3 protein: CASSIGDWETQYF. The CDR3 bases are TGTGCCAGTAGTATAGGGGACTGGGAGACCCAGTACTTC.

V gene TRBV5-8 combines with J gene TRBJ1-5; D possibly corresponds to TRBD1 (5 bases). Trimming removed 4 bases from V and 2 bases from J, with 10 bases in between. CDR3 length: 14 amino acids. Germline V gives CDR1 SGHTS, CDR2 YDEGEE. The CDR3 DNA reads TGTGCCAGCAGCAGGGGTCTCGGCAATCAGCCCCAGCATTTT. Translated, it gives CASSRGLGNQPQHF.

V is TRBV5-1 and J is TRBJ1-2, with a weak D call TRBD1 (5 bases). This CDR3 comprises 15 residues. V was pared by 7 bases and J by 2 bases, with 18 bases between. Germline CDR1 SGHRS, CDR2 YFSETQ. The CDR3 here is CASSLGRGGNYGYTF. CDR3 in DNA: TGCGCCAGCTCCCTGGGAAGGGGCGGAAACTATGGCTACACCTTC.